This T cell receptor (beta chain) came from a study of cytomegalovirus exposure and HLA in healthy donors. Study in general: Early released data had around 79 million unique TCRs, all coming from HLA-typed donors. Overall study results and limits: Sequences of the TCR beta chain were said to predict the HLA-A and HLA-B alleles of most subjects accurately. Upon later analysis, HLA-associated TCR beta chains proved more clonally expanded than other, equally common chains.

Trimming took 10 bases from V and 2 from J; bases not matched to a gene: 7. Germline values: CDR1 MNHEY, CDR2 SVGAGI. This CDR3 spans 14 amino acids. For this clone: The target antigen is unknown.

Vbeta (60) and Jbeta (13) primers were used in the PCR. Sequencing was performed with immunoSEQ multiplex PCR; in TCRdb, only in-frame clones are kept and a portion is missing. The table records about 150,000 clones, around 75% of them present only once. The TCR was taken from a male donor in good health and CMV-seronegative. The sample comprised PBMCs. The V call is TRBV6-5, the J call TRBJ2-2; 7 bases agree with TRBD2. CDR3 protein: CAIRGTTNTGELFF. The CDR3 bases are TGTGCCATCCGCGGGACTACCAACACCGGGGAGCTGTTTTTT.